This T cell receptor (beta chain) was obtained from a study of blood T cell repertoires in COVID-19. Clones were sequenced by immunoSEQ multiplex PCR, and TCRdb holds only the in-frame ones, with some missing. The table records fewer than 500,000 clones, roughly nine tenths of them present only once. This study enrolled people aged about 18 to 95 from roughly 22 US geographic areas. This CDR3 has 14 amino acids. Germline lookup yields CDR1 SGHVS and CDR2 FNYEAQ. V was clipped by 5 bases and J by 4 bases, with 13 bases between them. The rearrangement links TRBV7-6 to TRBJ2-3; the D gene is possibly TRBD2 (6 bases). The receptor comes from a woman between 18 and 29 years old who had recovered from COVID-19. The sequenced sample consisted of PBMCs or T cells enriched from blood (not recorded which). The CDR3 sequence: CASSIGRGADTQYF. In DNA, the CDR3 is TGTGCCAGCAGCATCGGGAGAGGGGCAGATACGCAGTATTTT.